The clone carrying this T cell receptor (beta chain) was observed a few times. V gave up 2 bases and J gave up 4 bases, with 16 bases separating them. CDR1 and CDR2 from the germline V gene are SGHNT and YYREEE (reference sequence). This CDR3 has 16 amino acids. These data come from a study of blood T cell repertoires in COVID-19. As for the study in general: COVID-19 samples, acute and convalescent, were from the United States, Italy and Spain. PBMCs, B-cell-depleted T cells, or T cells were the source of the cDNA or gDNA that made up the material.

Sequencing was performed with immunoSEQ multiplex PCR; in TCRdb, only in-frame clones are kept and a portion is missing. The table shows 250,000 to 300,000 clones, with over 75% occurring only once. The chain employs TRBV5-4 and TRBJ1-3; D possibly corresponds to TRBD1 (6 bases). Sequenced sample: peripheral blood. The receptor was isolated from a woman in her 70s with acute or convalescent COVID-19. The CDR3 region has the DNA TGTGCCAGCAGCTTACCGACCGGGACAACCGGAAACACCATATATTTT. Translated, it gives CASSLPTGTTGNTIYF. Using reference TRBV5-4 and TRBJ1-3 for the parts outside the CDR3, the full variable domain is ETGVTQSPTHLIKTRGQQVTLRCSSQSGHNTVSWYQQALGQGPQFIFQYYREEENGRGNFPPRFSGLQFPNYSSELNVNALELDDSALYLCASSLPTGTTGNTIYFGEGSWLTVV.